The clone carrying this T cell receptor beta chain was counted only a few times. This record belongs to a study of shared clonotypes between healthy human individuals. Clones were read by immunoSEQ multiplex PCR, and TCRdb kept only the in-frame ones, dropping some. The table has fewer than 1.4 million clones, about 80% seen once. This sequence originates from a man between 18 and 29 years old in good health. Some clones in this sample may be carry-over from other donors' samples. Sequencing input: memory CD4+ T cells from PBMCs. Subset reported: CD45RA-negative fraction.

In nucleotides, the CDR3 is TGTGCCAGCAGTTTGACAGGGGAAGCTTTCTTT. Its translation: CASSLTGEAFF. The chain employs TRBV28 and TRBJ1-1; 7 bases map to TRBD1. There are 11 residues in the CDR3. Germline V gene lookup returns CDR1 MDHEN and CDR2 SYDVKM. V was clipped by 3 bases and J by 8 bases; unmatched bases: 0.